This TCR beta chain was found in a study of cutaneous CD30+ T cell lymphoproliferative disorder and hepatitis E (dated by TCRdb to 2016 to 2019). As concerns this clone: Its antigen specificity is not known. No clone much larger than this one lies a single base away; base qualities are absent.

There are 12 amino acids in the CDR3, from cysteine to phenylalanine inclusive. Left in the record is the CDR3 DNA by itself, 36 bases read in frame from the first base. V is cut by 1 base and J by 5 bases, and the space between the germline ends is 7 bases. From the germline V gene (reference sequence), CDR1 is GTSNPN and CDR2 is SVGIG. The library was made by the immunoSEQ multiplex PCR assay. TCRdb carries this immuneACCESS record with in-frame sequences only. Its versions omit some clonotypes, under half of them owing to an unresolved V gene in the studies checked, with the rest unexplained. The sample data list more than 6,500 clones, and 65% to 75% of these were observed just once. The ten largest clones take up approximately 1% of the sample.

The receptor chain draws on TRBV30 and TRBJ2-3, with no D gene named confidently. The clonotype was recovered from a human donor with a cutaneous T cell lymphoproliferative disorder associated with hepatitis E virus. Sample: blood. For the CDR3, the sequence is CAWSELRDTQYF. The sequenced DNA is TGTGCCTGGAGTGAGCTACGAGATACGCAGTATTTT.